This T cell receptor beta chain is drawn from a study of human T cells and chemical hapten exposure. Study results and caveats: Patch test score showed a positive correlation with PT1 expanded TCR counts. TCRs at a frequency above 1 in 1000 stayed unchanged with DPC sensitization.

Individual cDNA molecules received unique molecular identifiers in the library. TCRdb redid the calling of the RACE reads with MiXCR, one entry per CDR3 protein. Of about 76,000 distinct CDR3 sequences listed, 13% were seen once; the top ten hold roughly 6%. The CDR3 consists of 13 residues. The germline CDR1 and CDR2 sequences are MNHEY and SMNVEV (reference sequence). V lost 4 bases and J 8 bases, leaving 12 bases between the germline ends. The time point was: patch test 3, about 24 weeks after DPC sensitization. Treatment here: therapeutic diphenylcyclopropenone sensitization with weekly scalp DPC. The study extracted total RNA from unfractionated whole blood. This clonotype was counted at least ten times. As yet, its antigen is unknown.

The chain employs TRBV27 and TRBJ2-1, with TRBD2 as a possible D gene (6 bases). The receptor was isolated from a woman between 45 and 60 years old with alopecia areata. Some clones in this sample may be carry-over from other donors' samples. Source: whole blood, taken in connection with sensitization to the hapten diphenylcyclopropenone (DPC). The CDR3 nucleotides are TGTGCCAGCAGTTACGGGAGAGGCTATGAGCAGTTCTTC. It specifies CASSYGRGYEQFF.